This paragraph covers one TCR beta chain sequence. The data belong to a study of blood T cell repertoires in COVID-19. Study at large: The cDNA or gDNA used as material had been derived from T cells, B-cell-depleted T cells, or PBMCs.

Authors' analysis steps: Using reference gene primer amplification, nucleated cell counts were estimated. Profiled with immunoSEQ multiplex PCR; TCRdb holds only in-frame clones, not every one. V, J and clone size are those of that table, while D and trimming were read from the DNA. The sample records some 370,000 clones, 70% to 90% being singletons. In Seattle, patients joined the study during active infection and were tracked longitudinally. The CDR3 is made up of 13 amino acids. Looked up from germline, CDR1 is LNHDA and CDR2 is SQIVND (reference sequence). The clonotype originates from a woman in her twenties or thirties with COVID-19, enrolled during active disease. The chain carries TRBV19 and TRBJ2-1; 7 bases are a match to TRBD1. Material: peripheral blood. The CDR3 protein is CASGTVFYNEQFF. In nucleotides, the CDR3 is TGTGCTTCGGGGACAGTATTTTACAATGAGCAGTTCTTC.